A selection of T cell receptor beta chains follows, all from one sample in a study of blood T cell repertoires in COVID-19. The table came from immunoSEQ multiplex PCR; TCRdb's copy has only in-frame clones and leaves some out. The sample contains about 200,000 clones, 89% of which appear only once. Sample: peripheral blood. These receptors came from a man aged 60 to 75 who had recovered from COVID-19. The CDR3 runs from the conserved cysteine through the conserved F or W. Each record gives: CDR3 DNA, CDR3 protein, J gene, V gene, clone size, D gene. The D gene is left open where the match is weak. Clone size is given for some rows only: seen once, a few or many times, or a class if the clone is expanded.

cdr3_nt: TGTGCCTCAAAGAGGCGGGAGACCTACGAGCAGTACTTC
cdr3_aa: CASKRRETYEQYF
j_call: TRBJ2-7
v_call: TRBV2
clone_size: .
d_call: TRBD2

cdr3_nt: TGTGCCAGCAGGACTAGCGGGACAGAGACCCAGTACTTC
cdr3_aa: CASRTSGTETQYF
j_call: TRBJ2-5
v_call: TRBV3-1/TRBV3-2
clone_size: .
d_call: TRBD2

cdr3_nt: TGTGCCAGCAGGTCCCCGGGACAGGGATCCTACGAGCAGTACTTC
cdr3_aa: CASRSPGQGSYEQYF
j_call: TRBJ2-7
v_call: TRBV6-5
clone_size: once
d_call: TRBD1

cdr3_nt: TGTGCCAGCAGTTATACAGGGAAAACTGAAGCTTTCTTT
cdr3_aa: CASSYTGKTEAFF
j_call: TRBJ1-1
v_call: TRBV7-3
clone_size: few
d_call: .

cdr3_nt: TGCGCCAGCAGCTACCGGGACAGGGAAACAGATACGCAGTATTTT
cdr3_aa: CASSYRDRETDTQYF
j_call: TRBJ2-3
v_call: TRBV5-1
clone_size: .
d_call: TRBD1

cdr3_nt: TGTGCCAGCAGTCAAAGGGGAGGGGTTGAAAAACTGTTTTTT
cdr3_aa: CASSQRGGVEKLFF
j_call: TRBJ1-4
v_call: TRBV7-2
clone_size: .
d_call: .

cdr3_nt: TGTGCCAGCAGCGTCCCCAGCGGGGGCCCCGCCGATGAGCAGTTCTTC
cdr3_aa: CASSVPSGGPADEQFF
j_call: TRBJ2-1
v_call: TRBV9
clone_size: .
d_call: TRBD2

cdr3_nt: TGTGCCAGCAGCGCCCACCTAGCGGGGGAGACCCAGTACTTC
cdr3_aa: CASSAHLAGETQYF
j_call: TRBJ2-5
v_call: TRBV9
clone_size: few
d_call: TRBD2

cdr3_nt: TGTGCCAGCAGCTTGAGTCGGCTAGCGGGAGAGACCCAGTACTTC
cdr3_aa: CASSLSRLAGETQYF
j_call: TRBJ2-5
v_call: TRBV5-6
clone_size: .
d_call: TRBD2

cdr3_nt: TGCAGCGTTCAAAGACTTCGCACAGATACGCAGTATTTT
cdr3_aa: CSVQRLRTDTQYF
j_call: TRBJ2-3
v_call: TRBV29-1
clone_size: .
d_call: .

cdr3_nt: TGTGCCAGCAGCTTAGACAGGGTTGTCGACACCATATATTTT
cdr3_aa: CASSLDRVVDTIYF
j_call: TRBJ1-3
v_call: TRBV11-2
clone_size: .
d_call: .

cdr3_nt: TGTGCCAGCAGCCGCTGGGACAGGGAGACCGGGGAGCTGTTTTTT
cdr3_aa: CASSRWDRETGELFF
j_call: TRBJ2-2
v_call: TRBV14
clone_size: .
d_call: TRBD1

cdr3_nt: TGTGCCAGCAGCCCGACAAGAGGGAGTACTGAAAAACTGTTTTTT
cdr3_aa: CASSPTRGSTEKLFF
j_call: TRBJ1-4
v_call: TRBV6-5
clone_size: .
d_call: .

cdr3_nt: TGTGCCAGCAGTAACTCCCTGCGGGGTCAGCCCCAGCATTTT
cdr3_aa: CASSNSLRGQPQHF
j_call: TRBJ1-5
v_call: TRBV7-8
clone_size: .
d_call: .

cdr3_nt: TGTGCCAGCAGCTCTCTAGCGGGCCCTTCCTACGAGCAGTACTTC
cdr3_aa: CASSSLAGPSYEQYF
j_call: TRBJ2-7
v_call: TRBV7-2
clone_size: .
d_call: TRBD2

cdr3_nt: TGTGCCAGCAGTTTACAGGGTGGAAACACCATATATTTT
cdr3_aa: CASSLQGGNTIYF
j_call: TRBJ1-3
v_call: TRBV28
clone_size: .
d_call: .

cdr3_nt: TGTGCCAGCAGTTTAATAGGGAACGCGGGAGCACGCTACGAGCAGTACTTC
cdr3_aa: CASSLIGNAGARYEQYF
j_call: TRBJ2-7
v_call: TRBV28
clone_size: .
d_call: TRBD2

cdr3_nt: TGTGCCAGCAGCCCCGGAGGTTGGGGCAATCAGCCCCAGCATTTT
cdr3_aa: CASSPGGWGNQPQHF
j_call: TRBJ1-5
v_call: TRBV7-8
clone_size: few
d_call: .

cdr3_nt: TGTGCCAGCAGCTCGACAGGGGAGAGCTCCTACGAGCAGTACTTC
cdr3_aa: CASSSTGESSYEQYF
j_call: TRBJ2-7
v_call: TRBV5-6
clone_size: .
d_call: TRBD1

cdr3_nt: TGTGCCAGCAGCCTCCGACAGGGCCGCTCACCCCTCCACTTT
cdr3_aa: CASSLRQGRSPLHF
j_call: TRBJ1-6
v_call: TRBV28
clone_size: once
d_call: TRBD1

cdr3_nt: TGTGCCAGCAGCTTCTTCGGAGCTAACTATGGCTACACCTTC
cdr3_aa: CASSFFGANYGYTF
j_call: TRBJ1-2
v_call: TRBV7-9
clone_size: .
d_call: .

cdr3_nt: TGTGCCAGTAGCACCTCCGGGAACAATCAGCCCCAGCATTTT
cdr3_aa: CASSTSGNNQPQHF
j_call: TRBJ1-5
v_call: TRBV19
clone_size: .
d_call: .

cdr3_nt: TGTGCCAGCAGCTTAGTACAGCAAGAGACCCAGTACTTC
cdr3_aa: CASSLVQQETQYF
j_call: TRBJ2-5
v_call: TRBV7-3
clone_size: .
d_call: .

cdr3_nt: TGTGCCAGCAGCGACCCGGGACAGGGGTACAATGAGCAGTTCTTC
cdr3_aa: CASSDPGQGYNEQFF
j_call: TRBJ2-1
v_call: TRBV9
clone_size: once
d_call: TRBD1

cdr3_nt: TGTGCCAGCAGCCAAGAATATTCAGGGCGGGAGCAGTACTTC
cdr3_aa: CASSQEYSGREQYF
j_call: TRBJ2-7
v_call: TRBV4-2
clone_size: .
d_call: .

cdr3_nt: TGTGCCAGCAGATCCACTAGCGGGGGGGCCGGCGAGCAGTACTTC
cdr3_aa: CASRSTSGGAGEQYF
j_call: TRBJ2-7
v_call: TRBV7-2
clone_size: .
d_call: TRBD2

cdr3_nt: TGTGCCAGCAGCCCCCCAGGATCCTATAATTCACCCCTCCACTTT
cdr3_aa: CASSPPGSYNSPLHF
j_call: TRBJ1-6
v_call: TRBV7-2
clone_size: .
d_call: .

cdr3_nt: TGTGCCAGCATCGGGAGGATCACTGAAGCTTTCTTT
cdr3_aa: CASIGRITEAFF
j_call: TRBJ1-1
v_call: TRBV6-5
clone_size: once
d_call: .

cdr3_nt: TGTGCCAGCAACCGAGGGGGCCAACGAACCCGGTTCTTC
cdr3_aa: CASNRGGQRTRFF
j_call: TRBJ2-1
v_call: TRBV28
clone_size: .
d_call: TRBD1

cdr3_nt: TGTGCCACCCACTCCTCAAGCAACCAAGAGACCCAGTACTTC
cdr3_aa: CATHSSSNQETQYF
j_call: TRBJ2-5
v_call: TRBV2
clone_size: .
d_call: .

cdr3_nt: TGTGCCAGTAGTCGTGACAGGGGCCTTTACAATGAGCAGTTCTTC
cdr3_aa: CASSRDRGLYNEQFF
j_call: TRBJ2-1
v_call: TRBV19
clone_size: .
d_call: TRBD1

cdr3_nt: TGTGCCAGCAGCGTCGAGGGACAGGGGAACTATGGCTACACCTTC
cdr3_aa: CASSVEGQGNYGYTF
j_call: TRBJ1-2
v_call: TRBV9
clone_size: .
d_call: TRBD1

cdr3_nt: TGCAGCGCCGGACAGGGCGGCTACGAGCAGTACTTC
cdr3_aa: CSAGQGGYEQYF
j_call: TRBJ2-7
v_call: TRBV29-1
clone_size: .
d_call: TRBD1

cdr3_nt: TGTGCCAGTAGTATAGGGGGGGGCACTAAAAATCAGCCCCAGCATTTT
cdr3_aa: CASSIGGGTKNQPQHF
j_call: TRBJ1-5
v_call: TRBV19
clone_size: .
d_call: .

cdr3_nt: TGTGCCAGCAGCAAAGCGGGTAAGGCTAGCGGGTACTGCACAGATACGCAGTATTTT
cdr3_aa: CASSKAGKASGYCTDTQYF
j_call: TRBJ2-3
v_call: TRBV21-1
clone_size: .
d_call: .

cdr3_nt: TGTGCCAGCAGCTTGGAATCTCGGGGGGCGCGTTCTAATGAAAAACTGTTTTTT
cdr3_aa: CASSLESRGARSNEKLFF
j_call: TRBJ1-4
v_call: TRBV5-6
clone_size: .
d_call: .

cdr3_nt: TGTGCCAGCAGTTTAGGACTAGCGGGAGTTTATTGGGAGACCCAGTACTTC
cdr3_aa: CASSLGLAGVYWETQYF
j_call: TRBJ2-5
v_call: TRBV7-9
clone_size: few
d_call: TRBD2